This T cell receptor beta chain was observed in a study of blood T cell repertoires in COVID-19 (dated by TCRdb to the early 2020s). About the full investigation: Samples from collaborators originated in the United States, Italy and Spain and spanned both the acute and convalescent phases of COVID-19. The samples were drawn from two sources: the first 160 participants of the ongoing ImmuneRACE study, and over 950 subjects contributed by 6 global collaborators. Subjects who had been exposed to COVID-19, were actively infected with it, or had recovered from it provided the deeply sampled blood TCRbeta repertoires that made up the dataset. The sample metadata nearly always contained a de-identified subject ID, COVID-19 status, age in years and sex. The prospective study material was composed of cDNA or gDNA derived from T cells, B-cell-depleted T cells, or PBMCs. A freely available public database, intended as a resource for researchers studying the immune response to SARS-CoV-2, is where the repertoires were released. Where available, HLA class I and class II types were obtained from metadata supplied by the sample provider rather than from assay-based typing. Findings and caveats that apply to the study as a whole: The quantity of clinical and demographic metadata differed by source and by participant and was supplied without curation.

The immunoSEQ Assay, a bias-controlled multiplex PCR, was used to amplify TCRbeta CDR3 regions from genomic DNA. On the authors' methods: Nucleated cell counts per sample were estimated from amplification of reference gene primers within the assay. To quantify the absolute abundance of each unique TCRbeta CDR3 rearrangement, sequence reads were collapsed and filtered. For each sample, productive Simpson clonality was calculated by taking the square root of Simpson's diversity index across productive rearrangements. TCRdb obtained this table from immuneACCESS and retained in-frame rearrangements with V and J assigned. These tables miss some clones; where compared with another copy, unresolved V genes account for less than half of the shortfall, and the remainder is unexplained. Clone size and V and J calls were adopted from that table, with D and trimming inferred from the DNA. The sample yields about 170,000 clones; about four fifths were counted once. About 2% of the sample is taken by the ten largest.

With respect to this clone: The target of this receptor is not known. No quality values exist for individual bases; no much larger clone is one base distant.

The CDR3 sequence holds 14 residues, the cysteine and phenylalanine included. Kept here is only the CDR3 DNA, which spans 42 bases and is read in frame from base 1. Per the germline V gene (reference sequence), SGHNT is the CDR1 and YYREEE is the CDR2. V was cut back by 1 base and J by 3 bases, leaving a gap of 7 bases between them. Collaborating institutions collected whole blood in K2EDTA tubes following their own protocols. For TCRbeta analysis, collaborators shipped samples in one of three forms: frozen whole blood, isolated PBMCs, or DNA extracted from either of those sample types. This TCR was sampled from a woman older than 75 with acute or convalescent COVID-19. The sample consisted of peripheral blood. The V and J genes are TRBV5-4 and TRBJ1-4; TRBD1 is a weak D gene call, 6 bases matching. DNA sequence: TGTGCCAGCAGCTTGAAGGGGGCTAATGAAAAACTGTTTTTT. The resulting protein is CASSLKGANEKLFF.